This T cell receptor (beta chain) was profiled in a study of vaccination and CD4 T cells after COVID-19. On this clonotype itself: The target antigen is unknown. A read error may account for a junction end that differs from germline.

Sequencing of cultured CD4+ T cell DNA used the Oncomine TCR Beta short-read assay. MiXCR was run by TCRdb on the PCR reads, yielding one entry per CDR3 protein. The sample has 25,000 to 30,000 distinct CDR3 sequences, around 50% seen once. Treatment meaning: roughly 10-day PBMC culture with coronavirus spike peptide pools or control peptides (ViraFEST assay). Under the ViraFEST approach, antigen-specific T cells were expanded with peptide pools and TCRs subsequently sequenced. This specimen was CD4+ T cells from blood, cultured in vitro, taken before SARS-CoV-2 vaccination. The TCR was taken from a human donor who received a COVID-19 vaccine.

The CDR3 region has the DNA TGTGCCAGCAGTGAACGCAGCCTAACCTACGGGCAGTACTTC. As protein: CASSERSLTYGQYF. The chain recombines TRBV2 with TRBJ2-7; D remains ambiguous. This CDR3 comprises 14 residues. Looked up from germline, CDR1 is SNHLY and CDR2 is FYNNEI.